This T cell receptor (beta chain) emerged from a study of T cell responses to AZD1222 COVID-19 vaccine. Libraries were prepared by immunoSEQ multiplex PCR; TCRdb keeps only in-frame clonotypes and omits some of them. The table lists about 56,000 clones, about 80% of them singletons. V lost 3 bases to trimming and J lost 7 bases; unmatched junction nucleotides: 7. CDR1 and CDR2 from the germline V gene are SGDLS and YYNGEE. The CDR3 loop spans 15 amino acids. The gene calls are TRBV9 and TRBJ2-1, with TRBD2 identical over 10 bases. The receptor was derived from an adult who received the AZD1222 COVID-19 vaccine. This material consisted of peripheral blood, taken 28 days after the second AZD1222 dose. The CDR3 protein is CASSAGTSDGNEQFF. DNA for the CDR3: TGTGCCAGCAGCGCCGGGACTAGCGATGGTAATGAGCAGTTCTTC.